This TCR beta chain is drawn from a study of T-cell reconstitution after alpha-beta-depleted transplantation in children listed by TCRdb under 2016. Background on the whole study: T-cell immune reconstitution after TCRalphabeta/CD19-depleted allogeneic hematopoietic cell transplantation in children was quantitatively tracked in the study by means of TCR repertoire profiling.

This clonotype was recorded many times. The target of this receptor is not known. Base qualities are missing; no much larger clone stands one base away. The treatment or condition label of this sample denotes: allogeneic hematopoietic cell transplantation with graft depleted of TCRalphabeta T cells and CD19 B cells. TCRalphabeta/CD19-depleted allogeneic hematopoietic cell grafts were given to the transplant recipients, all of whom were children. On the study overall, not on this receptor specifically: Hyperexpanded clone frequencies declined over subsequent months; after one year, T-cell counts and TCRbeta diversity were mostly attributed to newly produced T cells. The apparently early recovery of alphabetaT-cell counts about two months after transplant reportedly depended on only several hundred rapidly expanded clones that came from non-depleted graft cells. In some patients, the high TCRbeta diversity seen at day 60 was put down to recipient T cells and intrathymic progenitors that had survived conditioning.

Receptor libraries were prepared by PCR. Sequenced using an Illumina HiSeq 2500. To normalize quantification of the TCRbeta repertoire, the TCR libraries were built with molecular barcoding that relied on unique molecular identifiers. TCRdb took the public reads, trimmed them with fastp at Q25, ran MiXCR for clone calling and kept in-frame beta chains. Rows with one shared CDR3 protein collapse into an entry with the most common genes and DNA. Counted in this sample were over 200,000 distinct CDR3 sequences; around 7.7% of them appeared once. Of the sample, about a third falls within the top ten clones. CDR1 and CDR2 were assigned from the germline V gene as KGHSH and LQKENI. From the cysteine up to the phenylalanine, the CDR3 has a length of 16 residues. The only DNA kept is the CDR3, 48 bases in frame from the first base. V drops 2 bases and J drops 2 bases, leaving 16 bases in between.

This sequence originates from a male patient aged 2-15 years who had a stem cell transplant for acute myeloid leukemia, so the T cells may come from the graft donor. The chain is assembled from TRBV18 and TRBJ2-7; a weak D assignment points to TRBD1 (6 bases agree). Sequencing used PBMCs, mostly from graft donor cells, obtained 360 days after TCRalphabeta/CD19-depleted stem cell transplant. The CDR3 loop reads CASSPSEGTRTYEQYF. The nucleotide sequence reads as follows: TGTGCCAGCTCACCATCAGAGGGGACAAGAACCTACGAGCAGTACTTC.